One sample yielded the 2 T cell receptor beta chains listed below, sequenced in a study of Ad26.COV2.S vaccination and SARS-CoV-2 variants listed by TCRdb under 2021. The method behind the library was the immunoSEQ multiplex PCR assay. TCRdb obtained this table from immuneACCESS and retained in-frame rearrangements with V and J assigned. These tables miss some clones; where compared with another copy, unresolved V genes account for less than half of the shortfall, and the remainder is unexplained. This sample is represented by around 300,000 clones; approximately 86% of them were singletons. About 10% of the sample lies in the top ten. The sample's treatment or condition label is to be understood as: roughly 19 received Ad26.COV2.S at low or high dose, single or two shots; about 5 received placebo; per-sample allocation not given. Repertoires of vaccine and placebo recipients were sequenced from samples taken on day 63 after the first injection.

Sequenced here: peripheral blood, sampled in a trial of Ad26.COV2.S vaccine versus placebo. The receptors were sampled from a person aged 18-65 years who received the Ad26.COV2.S COVID-19 vaccine or a placebo.

This clone was picked up a small number of times. The gene calls are TRBV27 and TRBJ1-6, with D uncertain. V was trimmed by 3 bases and J by 0 bases, leaving 15 bases between them. Per the germline V gene, CDR1 is MNHEY and CDR2 is SMNVEV (reference sequence). The CDR3 sequence is 18 residues long. The CDR3 DNA reads as TGTGCCAGCAGTTTCGGGCCTTACTTGAGCTCCTATAATTCACCCCTCCACTTT. This sequence encodes CASSFGPYLSSYNSPLHF.

The genes are TRBV3-1 (or the pseudogene TRBV3-2) and TRBJ1-4; D might be TRBD1 (5 bases). Trimming stripped 4 bases from V and 2 bases from J, with 14 bases between. Germline CDR1 reads LGHDT; CDR2 reads YNNKEL (reference sequence). The CDR3 length is 16 residues. Written as DNA, the CDR3 is TGTGCCAGCAGCCTTGGATCCGGGGCGACTAATGAAAAACTGTTTTTT. Amino acid sequence: CASSLGSGATNEKLFF.